This TCR beta chain is drawn from a study of blood T cell repertoires in COVID-19. Study in general: Donors in the United States, Italy and Spain gave samples during acute or convalescent COVID-19.

V was shortened by 3 bases and J by 10 bases, with 12 bases between the two germline ends. This CDR3 comprises 11 residues. Germline V gives CDR1 DFQATT, CDR2 SNEGSKA (reference sequence). The method was immunoSEQ multiplex PCR; TCRdb's version includes in-frame clones alone and lacks a portion of them. The data show 250,000 to 350,000 clones, with roughly 91% seen just once and roughly 0.8% held by the top ten. The chain links TRBV20-1 to TRBJ1-1; D uncertain. Sequenced input: peripheral blood. The sequence was obtained from a man aged 30-40 years with acute or convalescent COVID-19. CDR3 sequence reads: CSARGTFGAFF. The CDR3, as DNA: TGCAGTGCTAGGGGCACATTTGGAGCTTTCTTT.